Each of the 2 T cell receptor beta chains below was sequenced from the same sample in a study of T cell responses to AZD1222 COVID-19 vaccine. Generated by immunoSEQ multiplex PCR, the TCRdb table keeps only in-frame clones and is missing some. The profile covers 150,000 or so clones, with almost 95% appearing a single time and 2.3% taken by the ten largest. The sequenced sample was peripheral blood, obtained on day 0 of AZD1222 vaccination. These receptors were collected from an adult in good health.

The rearrangement links TRBV2 to TRBJ2-5; 7 bases map to TRBD2. The germline V gene encodes CDR1 SNHLY and CDR2 FYNNEI. V lost 9 bases and J lost 0; bases outside the gene matches: 10. This CDR3 has 15 residues. The CDR3 reads CARWGGSRYQETQYF. In DNA form, the CDR3 reads TGTGCCAGGTGGGGGGGATCCCGGTACCAAGAGACCCAGTACTTC.

The V gene is TRBV3-1 (or the pseudogene TRBV3-2), the J gene TRBJ1-1; D gene unclear. The V end lost 4 bases, the J end lost 4 bases, and 16 bases lay between the germline ends. The germline V gene encodes CDR1 LGHDT and CDR2 YNNKEL (reference sequence). The CDR3 length is 15 residues. CDR3 region: CASSRRTASATEAFF. CDR3 nucleotides: TGTGCCAGCAGCCGAAGGACGGCCTCGGCCACTGAAGCTTTCTTT.